Included here is one T cell receptor (beta chain) sequence, with context. This receptor's antigen is unknown. No much larger clonotype is one base removed from it; base qualities were not supplied. This sample was taken from a study of cytotoxic CD8 clonotypes in ibrutinib-treated CLL (dated by TCRdb to about 2021). Looking at the study overall: The cohort included some 14 treatment-naive and 11 to 12 relapsed/refractory patients; about 18 were IGHV unmutated. Samples at response were collected after a median of around twelve months of treatment, with a range of 6 to 36 months. All remission and progressive disease samples were collected while patients were still receiving ibrutinib. Of the 70 to 100 people in the trial, some 28 had longitudinal samples available. Cryopreserved peripheral blood mononuclear cells were obtained prior to treatment, at the time of response, and at either disease progression or sustained remission. Samples averaged roughly 260,000 productive templates and just under 95,000 productive rearrangements. Responses were partial in 25 or so patients and complete in 2; after median around 68 months follow-up, some 15 stayed in remission and some twelve progressed.

CDR1 and CDR2 (LNHDA, SQIVND) derive from the germline V gene (reference sequence). The junction carries 16 bases between V and J, which are trimmed by 9 bases and 5 bases respectively. The cysteine opens and the phenylalanine closes a CDR3 of 13 amino acids. This entry keeps only the CDR3 DNA: 39 bases, framed from base 1. On a MiSeq, deep resolution sequencing aimed for a depth between 1 in 1 million and 1 in 200,000 T cells, with each clonotype covered roughly 10x on average. The immunoSEQ hsTCRB Kit was used to generate TCR beta libraries. The source study handled its data this way. The data were analyzed with ImmunoSEQ Analyzer and ImmunoSEQ Data Assistant, and V, D and J gene assignments followed IMGT definitions. Clonality, which ranges from 0 to 1, was calculated by subtracting the normalized Shannon entropy of productive rearrangement frequencies from one. Only overrepresented clonotypes making up at least 0.05% of the repertoire of each patient were included in the public clonotype analysis. About a dozen age-matched healthy donor repertoires from immuneACCESS served as clonality controls. Imported from immuneACCESS, the table was reduced by TCRdb to in-frame sequences with V and J called. These copies leave out some clones; in studies compared against another copy, an unresolved V gene accounts for under half, and the cause of the remainder is not known. That table gives V, J and clone size, and the DNA gave D and trimming. The sample table contains about 130,000 clones; only one count was recorded for around 80% of them. Of the sample, more than 10% is held by the ten largest clones.

Study-wide conclusions, independent of this receptor: Baseline clonality exceeded that of age-matched healthy donors and correlated strongly with circulating CD8+ T-cell counts. Sustained-remission and progressing patients did not have matched sampling times, and lymph node repertoires were not examined. Public clonotypes were rare and either shrank or stayed stable during treatment, and the rise in clonality at ibrutinib response reflected expansion of private clonotypes. Clonality increased at ibrutinib response, stayed stable in sustained remission, and fell back toward baseline at progression.

The time point tag for this specimen amounts to: about eleven months on ibrutinib. For TCR beta library preparation, around 2.1 micrograms of genomic DNA were extracted from the cryopreserved PBMCs. Longitudinal blood samples from CLL patients receiving ibrutinib monotherapy were subjected to high-throughput TCR beta sequencing. The patients were enrolled in a single-center, open-label phase 2 trial of ibrutinib monotherapy. The rearranged chain carries TRBV19 and TRBJ1-1, and TRBD1 may be the D gene, going by 6 matching bases. The clonotype was recovered from a human donor with chronic lymphocytic leukemia. Sequences were derived from PBMCs, sampled after 12 months of ibrutinib treatment. The CDR3 here reads CASQQGIGTEAFF. The sequenced DNA is TGTGCCAGCCAACAGGGAATAGGAACTGAAGCTTTCTTT. Extended through the reference TRBV19 and TRBJ1-1 proteins, this CDR3 yields the full variable domain: DGGITQSPKYLFRKEGQNVTLSCEQNLNHDAMYWYRQDPGQGLRLIYYSQIVNDFQKGDIAEGYSVSREKKESFPLTVTSAQKNPTAFYLCASQQGIGTEAFFGQGTRLTVV.